This TCR beta chain was identified in a study of shared clonotypes between healthy human individuals. Study at large: Every donor yielded three CD4 naive, three CD4 memory, two CD8 naive and one CD8 memory plate.

Assay used: immunoSEQ multiplex PCR; TCRdb lists only in-frame clones, some missing. This table holds approximately 1.5 million clones, around 98% found once. Within Nashville, Tennessee resided all donors, each a Caucasian adult. This clone was detected once. This sequence was found in a man aged 25 to 45 in good health. Sequenced: naive CD4+ T cells sorted from blood. Subset defined: CD45RA+ positively selected.

CDR3 in amino acids: CASSPRAPESYEQYF. The CDR3 DNA reads TGTGCCAGCAGCCCCCGGGCCCCCGAGTCTTACGAGCAGTACTTC. The V call is TRBV7-9, the J call TRBJ2-7; D uncertain. Germline V lookup: CDR1 SEHNR, CDR2 FQNEAQ (reference sequence). CDR3 size: 15 residues. Trimming removed 5 bases at V and 4 bases at J, with 18 bases between.